What follows are 11 T cell receptor beta chains derived from one specimen sequenced in a study of post-analysis software for immune sequencing data. Regarding the study as a whole: TRBV segments more frequent in patients than in controls numbered about 5 and included TRBV5-6, TRBV5-1 and TRBV20-1.

Unique molecular identifiers tagged the TCR beta cDNA libraries. TCRdb reanalysed the PCR reads using MiXCR and keeps one entry per CDR3 protein. The sample holds around 500,000 distinct CDR3 sequences, around 34% seen once. No cognate antigen is known for these TCRs. Sequenced input: blood. The receptors stem from a girl between 2 and 17 years old with multiple sclerosis.

The gene calls are TRBV11-3 and TRBJ2-2; the D is unclear. Germline loops: CDR1 SGHNT, CDR2 YENEEA. The CDR3 loop spans 13 amino acids. V gave up 4 bases and J gave up 3 bases, with 6 bases separating them. The CDR3 region is CASSSDYTGELFF. The CDR3, as DNA: TGTGCCAGCAGCTCAGATTACACCGGGGAGCTGTTTTTT.

There are a few counts of this clonotype. The chain recombines TRBV5-1 with TRBJ1-6, with D hard to call. With 0 bases removed from V and 7 bases from J, the gap between germline ends came to 14 bases. CDR1 is SGHRS and CDR2 is YFSETQ in the germline V gene. The CDR3 loop spans 16 amino acids. CDR3 loop: CASSLGGSWRNSPLHF. CDR3 coding DNA: TGCGCCAGCAGCTTGGGGGGTTCGTGGCGAAATTCACCCCTCCACTTT.

The chain is built from TRBV12-3 or TRBV12-4 and TRBJ2-3, with D perhaps TRBD1 (6 bases). The V gene lost 6 bases and the J gene lost 4 bases, with 11 bases spanning the gap. The CDR3 contains 13 residues. The CDR3 reads CASRLDSADTQYF. The CDR3 coding sequence is TGTGCCAGCAGACTGGACAGCGCAGATACGCAGTATTTT.

The CDR3 DNA reads TGTGCCAGCAGCCAAGTTGGGGGAAACACAGATACGCAGTATTTT. Its translation is CASSQVGGNTDTQYF. The V gene is TRBV14, the J gene TRBJ2-3; either TRBD1 or TRBD2 may supply D (5 bases each). CDR3 size: 15 residues. V lost 1 base and J 2 bases, leaving 10 bases between the germline ends. Germline V gives CDR1 SGHDN, CDR2 FVKESK.

A few counts support this clonotype. The chain recombines TRBV7-3 with TRBJ2-1; perhaps TRBD1 as D (5 bases). Germline V gene lookup returns CDR1 SGHTA and CDR2 FQGTGA. The CDR3 consists of 15 residues. V was trimmed by 2 bases and J by 8 bases, leaving 16 bases between them. CDR3 bases: TGTGCCAGCAGCTTAGGCCAGGGTGCCTTCGATGAGCAGTTCTTC. It translates to CASSLGQGAFDEQFF.

The rearrangement links TRBV12-3 or TRBV12-4 to TRBJ1-2, with D hard to call. The CDR3 runs to 14 residues. The V and J ends lost 1 base and 6 bases respectively, with 12 bases between them. The CDR3: CASSLGPIWDGYTF. For the CDR3, the DNA is TGTGCCAGCAGTTTAGGCCCAATCTGGGATGGCTACACCTTC.

The rearrangement uses TRBV20-1 and TRBJ2-7, with no clear D. The V gene lost 2 bases and the J gene lost 5 bases, with 13 bases spanning the gap. The germline V gene encodes CDR1 DFQATT and CDR2 SNEGSKA (reference sequence). The CDR3 has 13 residues. In DNA, the CDR3 is TGCAGTGCTAGATTAGCATCCGGTGACGAGCAGTACTTC. Protein sequence: CSARLASGDEQYF.

Only a few counts were recorded for this clonotype. This chain joins TRBV7-3 and TRBJ1-1; 10 bases agree with TRBD1. The CDR3 sequence is 17 residues long. Germline V gives CDR1 SGHTA, CDR2 FQGTGA. V lost 5 bases and J lost 0; bases outside the gene matches: 9. The CDR3 is CASSPTPTGGMNTEAFF. The CDR3 DNA reads TGTGCCAGCAGCCCAACCCCGACAGGGGGCATGAACACTGAAGCTTTCTTT. The complete variable domain, with remaining parts taken from reference TRBV7-3 and TRBJ1-1, reads GAGVSQTPSNKVTEKGKYVELRCDPISGHTALYWYRQSLGQGPEFLIYFQGTGAADDSGLPNDRFFAVRPEGSVSTLKIQRTERGDSAVYLCASSPTPTGGMNTEAFFGQGTRLTVV.

As regards this clonotype: A much larger clone is a single base away; this may be a read error. The rearrangement uses TRBV29-1 and TRBJ1-2, with TRBD1 identical over 7 bases. Germline lookup yields CDR1 SQVTM and CDR2 ANQGSEA. The CDR3 has 14 amino acids. CDR3 bases: TGCAGTGGACAGGCAACCAGCGCTAACTATGGCTACACCTTC. Its translation is CSGQATSANYGYTF.

The J gene is TRBJ2-6, the V gene TRBV9; D is perhaps TRBD1 (6 bases). CDR1 is SGDLS and CDR2 is YYNGEE in the germline V gene. V was trimmed by 4 bases and J by 2 bases, leaving 22 bases between them. This CDR3 region has 19 residues. The CDR3 sequence: CASSIHRWTVSAGANVLTF. The CDR3 bases are TGTGCCAGCAGCATCCACCGGTGGACAGTGTCCGCTGGGGCCAACGTCCTGACTTTC.

This clonotype was seen a handful of times. The V call is TRBV11-2, the J call TRBJ1-1; possibly TRBD1 for D (5 bases). Germline V gene data show CDR1 as SGHAT and CDR2 as FQNNGV. CDR3 length: 14 amino acids. V shed 3 bases and J shed 1 base, with 9 bases lying between them. This chain's CDR3 is CASSFGGSNTEAFF. DNA for the CDR3: TGTGCCAGCAGCTTCGGGGGTTCGAACACTGAAGCTTTCTTT.